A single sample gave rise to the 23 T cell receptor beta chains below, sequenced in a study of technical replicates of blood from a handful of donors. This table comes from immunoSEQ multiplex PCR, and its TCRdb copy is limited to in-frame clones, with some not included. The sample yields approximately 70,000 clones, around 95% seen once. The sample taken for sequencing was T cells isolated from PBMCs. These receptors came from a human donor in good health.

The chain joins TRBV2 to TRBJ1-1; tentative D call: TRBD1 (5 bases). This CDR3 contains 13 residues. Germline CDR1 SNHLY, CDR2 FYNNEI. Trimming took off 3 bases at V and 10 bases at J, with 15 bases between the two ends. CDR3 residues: CASSDRGTGGAFF. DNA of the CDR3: TGTGCCAGCAGTGACCGGGGGACCGGGGGAGCTTTCTTT.

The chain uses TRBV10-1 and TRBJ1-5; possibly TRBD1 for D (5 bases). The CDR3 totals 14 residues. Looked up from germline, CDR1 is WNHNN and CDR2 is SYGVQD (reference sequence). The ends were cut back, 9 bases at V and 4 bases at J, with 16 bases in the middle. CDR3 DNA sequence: TGCGCCAGTATGCAGAGTGGGGGGAATCAGCCCCAGCATTTT. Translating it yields CASMQSGGNQPQHF.

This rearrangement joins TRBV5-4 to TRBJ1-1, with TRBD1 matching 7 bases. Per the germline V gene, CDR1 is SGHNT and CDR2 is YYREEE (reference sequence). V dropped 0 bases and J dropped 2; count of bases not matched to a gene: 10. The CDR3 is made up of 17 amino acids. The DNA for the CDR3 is TGTGCCAGCAGCTTGGGGGGGCCAGACAGGGCCAACACTGAAGCTTTCTTT. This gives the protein CASSLGGPDRANTEAFF.

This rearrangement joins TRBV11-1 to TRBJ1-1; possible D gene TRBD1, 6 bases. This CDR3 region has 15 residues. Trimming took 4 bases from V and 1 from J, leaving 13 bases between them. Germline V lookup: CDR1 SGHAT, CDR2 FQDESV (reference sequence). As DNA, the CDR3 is TGTGCCAGCAGCTCGTTACCGGGACAGAACACTGAAGCTTTCTTT. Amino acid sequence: CASSSLPGQNTEAFF. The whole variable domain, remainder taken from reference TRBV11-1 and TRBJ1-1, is EAEVAQSPRYKITEKSQAVAFWCDPISGHATLYWYRQILGQGPELLVQFQDESVVDDSQLPKDRFSAERLKGVDSTLKIQPAELGDSAMYLCASSSLPGQNTEAFFGQGTRLTVV.

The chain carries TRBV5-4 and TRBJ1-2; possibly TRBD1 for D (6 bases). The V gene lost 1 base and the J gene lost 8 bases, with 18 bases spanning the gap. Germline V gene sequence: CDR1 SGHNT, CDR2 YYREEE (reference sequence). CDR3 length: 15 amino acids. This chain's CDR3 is CASSLLAGARGGYTF. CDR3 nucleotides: TGTGCCAGCAGCTTGTTAGCAGGGGCTAGAGGAGGCTACACCTTC.

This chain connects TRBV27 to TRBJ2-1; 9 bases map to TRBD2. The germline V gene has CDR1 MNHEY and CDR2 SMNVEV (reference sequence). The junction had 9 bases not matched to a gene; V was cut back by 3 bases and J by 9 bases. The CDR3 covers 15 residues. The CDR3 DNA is TGTGCCAGCAGTTTCGTGGCTAGCGGGATAGCTGAGCAGTTCTTC. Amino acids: CASSFVASGIAEQFF.

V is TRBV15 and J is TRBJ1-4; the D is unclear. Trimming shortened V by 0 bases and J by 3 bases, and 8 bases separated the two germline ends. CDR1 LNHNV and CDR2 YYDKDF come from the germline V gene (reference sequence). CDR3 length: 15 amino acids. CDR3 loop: CATSRDRVANEKLFF. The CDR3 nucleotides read TGTGCCACCAGCAGAGATAGAGTCGCTAATGAAAAACTGTTTTTT.

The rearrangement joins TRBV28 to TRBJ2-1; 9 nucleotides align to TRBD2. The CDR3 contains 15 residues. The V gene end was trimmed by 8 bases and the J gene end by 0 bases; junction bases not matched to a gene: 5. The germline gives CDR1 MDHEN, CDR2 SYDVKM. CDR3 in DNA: TGTGCCAGCTCCGGAGCGGGAGGCTCCTACAATGAGCAGTTCTTC. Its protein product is CASSGAGGSYNEQFF. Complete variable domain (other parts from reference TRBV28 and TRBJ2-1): DVKVTQSSRYLVKRTGEKVFLECVQDMDHENMFWYRQDPGLGLRLIYFSYDVKMKEKGDIPEGYSVSREKKERFSLILESASTNQTSMYLCASSGAGGSYNEQFFGPGTRLTVL.

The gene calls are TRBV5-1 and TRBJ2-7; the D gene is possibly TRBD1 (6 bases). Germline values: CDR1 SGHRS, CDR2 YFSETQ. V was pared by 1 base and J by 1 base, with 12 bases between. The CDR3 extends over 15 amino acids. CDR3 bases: TGCGCCAGCAGCTTGTGGCAGGGGAGTTCCTACGAGCAGTACTTC. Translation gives CASSLWQGSSYEQYF.

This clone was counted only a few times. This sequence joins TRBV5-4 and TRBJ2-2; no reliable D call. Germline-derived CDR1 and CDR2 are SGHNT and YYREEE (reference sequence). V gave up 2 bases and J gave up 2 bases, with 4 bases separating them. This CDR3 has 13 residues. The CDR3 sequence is CASSFQNTGELFF. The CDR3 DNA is TGTGCCAGCAGCTTCCAAAACACCGGGGAGCTGTTTTTT.

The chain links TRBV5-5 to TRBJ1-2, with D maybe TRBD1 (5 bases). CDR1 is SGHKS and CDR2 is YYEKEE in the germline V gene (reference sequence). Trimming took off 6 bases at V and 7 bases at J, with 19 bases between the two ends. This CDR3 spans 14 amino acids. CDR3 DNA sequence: TGTGCCAGCACCCATCTCGGGGGTCCCTCTGGCTACACCTTC. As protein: CASTHLGGPSGYTF.

CDR3 residues: CASNGRATNEKLFF. CDR3 DNA sequence: TGCGCCAGCAACGGGAGAGCAACTAATGAAAAACTGTTTTTT. This chain uses TRBV5-1 with TRBJ1-4; no clear D gene. Trimming took 6 bases from V and 0 from J, leaving 9 bases between them. Germline assignment: CDR1 SGHRS and CDR2 YFSETQ. CDR3 length: 14 residues. Combining the CDR3 with reference TRBV5-1 and TRBJ1-4 gives the whole variable domain KAGVTQTPRYLIKTRGQQVTLSCSPISGHRSVSWYQQTPGQGLQFLFEYFSETQRNKGNFPGRFSGRQFSNSRSEMNVSTLELGDSALYLCASNGRATNEKLFFGSGTQLSVL.

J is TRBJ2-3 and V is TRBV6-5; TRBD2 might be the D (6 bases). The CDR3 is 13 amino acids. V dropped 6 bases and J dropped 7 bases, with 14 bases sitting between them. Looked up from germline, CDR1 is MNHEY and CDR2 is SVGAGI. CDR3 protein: CASSLTSKHTQYF. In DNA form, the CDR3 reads TGTGCCAGCAGCCTAACTAGCAAACATACGCAGTATTTT.

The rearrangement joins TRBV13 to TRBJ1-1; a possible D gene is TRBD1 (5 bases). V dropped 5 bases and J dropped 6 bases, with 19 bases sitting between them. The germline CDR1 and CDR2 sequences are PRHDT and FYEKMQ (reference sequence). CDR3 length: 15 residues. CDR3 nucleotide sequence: TGTGCCAGCAGCCCCACCCCGATGGGGGGAGCTGAAGCTTTCTTT. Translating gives CASSPTPMGGAEAFF.

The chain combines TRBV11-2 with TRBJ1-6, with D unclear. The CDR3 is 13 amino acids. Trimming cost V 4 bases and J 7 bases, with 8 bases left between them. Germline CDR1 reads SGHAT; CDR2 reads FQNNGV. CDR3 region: CASSSRKNSPLHF. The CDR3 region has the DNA TGTGCCAGCAGCTCCAGGAAGAATTCACCCCTCCACTTT.

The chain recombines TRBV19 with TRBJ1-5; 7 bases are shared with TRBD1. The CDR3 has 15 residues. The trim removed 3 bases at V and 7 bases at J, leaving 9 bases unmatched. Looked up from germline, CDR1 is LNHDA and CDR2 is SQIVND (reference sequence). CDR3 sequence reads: CASSIQGDRGQPQHF. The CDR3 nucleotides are TGTGCCAGTAGTATTCAGGGGGATAGAGGCCAGCCCCAGCATTTT.

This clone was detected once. The chain's CDR3 is CASSVRPMGAITEAFF. The DNA for the CDR3 is TGTGCCAGCAGCGTTCGGCCAATGGGGGCTATCACTGAAGCTTTCTTT. The chain recombines TRBV9 with TRBJ1-1, with D possibly being TRBD1 (6 bases). The germline V gene encodes CDR1 SGDLS and CDR2 YYNGEE. Between the trimmed V and J ends, which lost 2 bases and 4 bases, there was a span of 18 bases. The CDR3 has 16 residues.

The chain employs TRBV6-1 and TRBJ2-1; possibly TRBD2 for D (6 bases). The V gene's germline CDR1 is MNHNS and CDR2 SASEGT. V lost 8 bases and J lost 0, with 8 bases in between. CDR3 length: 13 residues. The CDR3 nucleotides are TGTGCCAGCGCAGCGGGCTCCTACAATGAGCAGTTCTTC. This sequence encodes CASAAGSYNEQFF.

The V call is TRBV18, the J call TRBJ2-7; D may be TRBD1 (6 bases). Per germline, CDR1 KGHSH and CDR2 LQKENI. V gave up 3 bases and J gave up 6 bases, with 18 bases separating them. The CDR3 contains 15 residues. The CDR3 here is CASSPSGERLSEQYF. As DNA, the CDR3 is TGTGCCAGCTCACCGTCAGGGGAGCGTTTAAGCGAGCAGTACTTC.

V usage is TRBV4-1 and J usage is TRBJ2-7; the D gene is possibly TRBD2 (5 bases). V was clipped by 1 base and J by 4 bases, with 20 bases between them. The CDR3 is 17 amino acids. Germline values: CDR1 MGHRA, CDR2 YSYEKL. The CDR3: CASSQADPAGVEYEQYF. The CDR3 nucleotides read TGCGCCAGCAGCCAAGCCGATCCTGCGGGCGTAGAGTACGAGCAGTACTTC.

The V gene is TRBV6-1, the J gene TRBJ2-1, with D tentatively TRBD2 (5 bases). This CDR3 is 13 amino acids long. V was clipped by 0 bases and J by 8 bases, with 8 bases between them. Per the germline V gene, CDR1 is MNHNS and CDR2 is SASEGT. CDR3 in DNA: TGTGCCAGCAGTGAAGCCACTAGTTATGAGCAGTTCTTC. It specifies CASSEATSYEQFF.

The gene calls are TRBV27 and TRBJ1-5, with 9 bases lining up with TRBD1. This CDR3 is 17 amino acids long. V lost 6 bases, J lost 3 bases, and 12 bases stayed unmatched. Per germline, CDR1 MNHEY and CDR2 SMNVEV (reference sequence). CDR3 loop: CASREKMDRGNNQPQHF. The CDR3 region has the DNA TGTGCCAGCAGGGAAAAGATGGACAGGGGAAACAATCAGCCCCAGCATTTT.

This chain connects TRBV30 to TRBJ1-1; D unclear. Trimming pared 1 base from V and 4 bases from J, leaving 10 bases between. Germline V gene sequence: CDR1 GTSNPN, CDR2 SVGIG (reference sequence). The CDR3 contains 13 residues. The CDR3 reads CAWSGPFITEAFF. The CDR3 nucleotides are TGTGCCTGGAGTGGTCCGTTTATCACTGAAGCTTTCTTT. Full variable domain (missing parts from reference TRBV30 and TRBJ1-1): SQTIHQWPATLVQPVGSPLSLECTVEGTSNPNLYWYRQAAGRGLQLLFYSVGIGQISSEVPQNLSASRPQDRQFILSSKKLLLSDSGFYLCAWSGPFITEAFFGQGTRLTVV.